This TCR beta chain came from a study of shared clonotypes between healthy human individuals. CD45RO-negative, CCR7-positively selected cells formed the naive CD8 fraction, excluding terminally differentiated effector memory CD45RA+ cells. Those who donated, Caucasian adults without exception, all lived in Nashville, Tennessee. There are 15 residues in the CDR3. Germline values: CDR1 LNHDA, CDR2 SQIVND (reference sequence). J was trimmed by 6 bases and V by 5 bases; bases with no gene match: 9. Authors' analysis steps: Junction-only sequences without quality scores came from ImmunoSEQ, so filtering differed. The assay was immunoSEQ multiplex PCR, and TCRdb's table has in-frame clones only and misses some. D and trimming were read from the DNA, whereas the V and J calls and clone size are those reported in that table. This table has roughly 810,000 clones, roughly 96% appearing once.

The sequenced material came from naive CD8+ T cells sorted from blood. The chain has TRBV19 and TRBJ2-7, with 11 bases lining up with TRBD1. This clonotype was obtained from a man younger than 40 in good health. The CDR3 sequence: CASSVGTGGSGEQYF. For the CDR3, the DNA is TGTGCCAGTAGTGTCGGGACAGGGGGATCTGGCGAGCAGTACTTC.